This note documents a single T cell receptor (beta chain) sequence. This specimen comes from a study of blood T cell repertoires in COVID-19. In the study overall: Spain, Italy and the United States supplied samples that represented acute and convalescent COVID-19. Sources were T cells, B-cell-depleted T cells, or PBMCs; the material itself was cDNA or gDNA.

Per the authors' pipeline: Estimation of nucleated cell counts was performed using reference gene primer amplification. Method: immunoSEQ multiplex PCR; TCRdb's copy keeps in-frame clones and lacks some. V, J and clone size were drawn from that table, and D and trimming were deduced from the DNA. The table shows approximately 270,000 clones, with about 86% occurring only once. There are 16 residues in the CDR3. V gave up 2 bases and J gave up 4 bases; unmatched junction bases: 8. CDR1 and CDR2 from the germline V gene are SGHDT and YYEEEE. This chain connects TRBV5-6 to TRBJ2-1; 8 positions match TRBD2. The source is a man aged 80 or over with acute or convalescent COVID-19. The sample consisted of peripheral blood. DNA for the CDR3: TGTGCCAGCAGCTTTCAAGCGGGGGTGAAATACAATGAGCAGTTCTTC. It specifies CASSFQAGVKYNEQFF.